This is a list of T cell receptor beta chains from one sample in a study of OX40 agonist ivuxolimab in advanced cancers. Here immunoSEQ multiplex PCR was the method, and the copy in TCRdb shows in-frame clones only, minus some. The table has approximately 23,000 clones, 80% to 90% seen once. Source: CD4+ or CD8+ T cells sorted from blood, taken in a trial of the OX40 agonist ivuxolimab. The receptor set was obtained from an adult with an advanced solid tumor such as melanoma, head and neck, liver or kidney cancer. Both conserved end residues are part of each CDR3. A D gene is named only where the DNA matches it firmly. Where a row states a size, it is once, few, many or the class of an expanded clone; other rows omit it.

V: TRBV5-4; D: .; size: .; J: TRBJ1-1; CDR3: CASSRPENTEAFF; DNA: TGTGCCAGCAGCAGGCCCGAGAACACTGAAGCTTTCTTT
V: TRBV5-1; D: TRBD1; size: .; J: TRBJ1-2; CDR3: CASSLGGQGADGYTF; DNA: TGCGCCAGCAGCTTGGGGGGACAGGGGGCCGATGGCTACACCTTC
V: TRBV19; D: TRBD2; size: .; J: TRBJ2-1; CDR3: CASSRGTSGRSYNEQFF; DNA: TGTGCCAGTAGTAGGGGGACTAGCGGTCGCTCCTACAATGAGCAGTTCTTC
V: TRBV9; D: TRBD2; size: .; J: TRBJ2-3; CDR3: CASSKTSGSGTDTQYF; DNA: TGTGCCAGCAGCAAGACTAGCGGGAGTGGGACAGATACGCAGTATTTT
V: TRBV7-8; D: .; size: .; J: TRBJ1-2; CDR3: CASSLGQFGYTF; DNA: TGTGCCAGCAGCTTAGGGCAGTTCGGCTACACCTTC
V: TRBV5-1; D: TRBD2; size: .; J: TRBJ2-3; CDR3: CASSPYPLAGVEGTQYF; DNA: TGCGCCAGCAGCCCCTACCCCCTAGCGGGAGTTGAGGGTACGCAGTATTTT
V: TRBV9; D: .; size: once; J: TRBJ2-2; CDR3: CASSVVHQPNTGELFF; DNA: TGTGCCAGCAGCGTAGTCCACCAGCCGAACACCGGGGAGCTGTTTTTT
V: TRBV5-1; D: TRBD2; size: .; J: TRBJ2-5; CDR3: CASSWTREETQYF; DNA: TGCGCCAGCAGCTGGACTAGAGAAGAGACCCAGTACTTC
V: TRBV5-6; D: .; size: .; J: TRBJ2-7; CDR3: CASSGTHAYEQYF; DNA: TGTGCCAGCAGCGGGACCCACGCCTACGAGCAGTACTTC
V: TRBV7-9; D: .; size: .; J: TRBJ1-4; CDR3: CASSLRGRTNEKLFF; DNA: TGTGCCAGCAGCTTGCGGGGGCGCACTAATGAAAAACTGTTTTTT
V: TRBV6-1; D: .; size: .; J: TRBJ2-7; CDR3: CASSEAYREDEQYF; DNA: TGTGCCAGCAGTGAAGCGTACAGGGAGGACGAGCAGTACTTC
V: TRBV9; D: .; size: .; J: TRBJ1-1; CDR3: CASSVGGSNTEAFF; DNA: TGTGCCAGCAGCGTGGGGGGCTCGAACACTGAAGCTTTCTTT
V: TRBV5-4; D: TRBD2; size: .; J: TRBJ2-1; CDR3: CASTKTSGTYNEQFF; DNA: TGTGCCAGCACCAAGACTAGCGGGACTTACAATGAGCAGTTCTTC
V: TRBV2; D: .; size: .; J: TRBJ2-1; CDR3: CASSYFDEQFF; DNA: TGTGCCAGCAGTTATTTCGATGAGCAGTTCTTC
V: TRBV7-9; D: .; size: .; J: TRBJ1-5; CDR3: CASSLGAGVSQPQHF; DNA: TGTGCCAGCAGCTTAGGCGCCGGCGTGTCTCAGCCCCAGCATTTT
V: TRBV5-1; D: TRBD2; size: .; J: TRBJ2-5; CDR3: CASGTSGRAETQYF; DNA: TGCGCCAGCGGGACTAGCGGGAGGGCGGAGACCCAGTACTTC
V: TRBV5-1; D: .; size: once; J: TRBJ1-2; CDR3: CASSLGSGSRNYGYTF; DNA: TGCGCCAGCAGCTTGGGTTCAGGGAGTCGGAACTATGGCTACACCTTC
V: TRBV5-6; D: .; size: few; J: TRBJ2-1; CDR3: CASSLRPGPFNEQFF; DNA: TGTGCCAGCAGCTTGCGGCCAGGGCCGTTCAATGAGCAGTTCTTC
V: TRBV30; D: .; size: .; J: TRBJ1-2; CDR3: CAWTDGSWDSNLSF; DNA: TGTGCCTGGACCGACGGATCTTGGGATAGTAATCTATCTTTC
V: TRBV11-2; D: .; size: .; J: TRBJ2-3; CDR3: CASTRADTDTQYF; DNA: TGTGCCAGCACTCGGGCCGACACAGATACGCAGTATTTT
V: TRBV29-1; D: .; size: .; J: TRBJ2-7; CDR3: CSVGGPMNYEQYF; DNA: TGCAGCGTTGGGGGGCCGATGAACTACGAGCAGTACTTC
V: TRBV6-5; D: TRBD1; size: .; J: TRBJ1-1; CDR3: CASSSRQGATNTEAFF; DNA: TGTGCCAGCAGTTCCAGACAGGGGGCGACGAACACTGAAGCTTTCTTT
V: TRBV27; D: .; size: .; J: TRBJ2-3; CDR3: CASSPPSSKTQYF; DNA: TGTGCCAGCAGTCCCCCCTCGAGTAAGACGCAGTATTTT
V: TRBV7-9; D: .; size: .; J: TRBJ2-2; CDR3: CASSLIAVNTGELFF; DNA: TGTGCCAGCAGCTTAATAGCGGTTAACACCGGGGAGCTGTTTTTT
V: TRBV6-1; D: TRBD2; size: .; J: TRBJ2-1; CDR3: CASNSGLAGGDEQFF; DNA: TGTGCCAGCAACTCGGGACTAGCGGGTGGAGATGAGCAGTTCTTC
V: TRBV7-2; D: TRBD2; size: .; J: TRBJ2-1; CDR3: CASSLVSGRGNEQFF; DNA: TGTGCCAGCAGCTTAGTCAGCGGGAGGGGAAATGAGCAGTTCTTC
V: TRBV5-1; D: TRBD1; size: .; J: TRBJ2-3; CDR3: CASSAGQGATDTQYF; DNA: TGCGCCAGCAGCGCGGGACAGGGAGCCACAGATACGCAGTATTTT
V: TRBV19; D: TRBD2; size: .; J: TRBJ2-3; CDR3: CASSIDVGTTDTQYF; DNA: TGTGCCAGTAGTATAGATGTAGGGACTACGGATACGCAGTATTTT
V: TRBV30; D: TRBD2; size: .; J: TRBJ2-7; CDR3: CAGEAGGGLEQYF; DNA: TGTGCCGGAGAGGCCGGGGGGGGTTTGGAGCAGTACTTC
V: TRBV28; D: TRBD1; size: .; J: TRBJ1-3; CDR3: CASSLRDRVSGNTIYF; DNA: TGTGCCAGCAGTTTACGGGACAGGGTTAGCGGAAACACCATATATTTT
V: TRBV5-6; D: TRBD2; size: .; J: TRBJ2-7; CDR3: CASSLRLTSGSHEQYF; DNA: TGTGCCAGCAGCTTGCGGTTGACTAGCGGGAGTCACGAGCAGTACTTC
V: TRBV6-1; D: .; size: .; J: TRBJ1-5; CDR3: CASSEYWGSNQPQHF; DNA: TGTGCCAGCAGCGAATATTGGGGTAGCAATCAGCCCCAGCATTTT